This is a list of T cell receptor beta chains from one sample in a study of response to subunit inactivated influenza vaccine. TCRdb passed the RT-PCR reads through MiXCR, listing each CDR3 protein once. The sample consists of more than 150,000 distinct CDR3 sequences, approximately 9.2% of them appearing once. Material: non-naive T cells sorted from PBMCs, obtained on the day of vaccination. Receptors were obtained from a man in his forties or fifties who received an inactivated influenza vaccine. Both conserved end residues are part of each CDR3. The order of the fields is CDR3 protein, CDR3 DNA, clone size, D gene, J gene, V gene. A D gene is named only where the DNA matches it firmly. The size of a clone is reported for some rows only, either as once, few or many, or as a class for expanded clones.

CDR3 protein: CASSARQETQYF; CDR3 DNA: TGTGCCAGCAGTGCCCGACAAGAGACCCAGTACTTC; clone size: NA; D gene: NA; J gene: TRBJ2-5; V gene: TRBV12-3/TRBV12-4
CDR3 protein: CASSTQAKLGGYTF; CDR3 DNA: TGTGCCAGCAGCACACAAGCCAAGCTGGGGGGCTACACCTTC; clone size: few; D gene: NA; J gene: TRBJ1-2; V gene: TRBV5-6
CDR3 protein: CASSGPGFLGQNQPQHF; CDR3 DNA: TGTGCCAGCAGTGGCCCGGGATTTCTTGGGCAAAATCAGCCCCAGCATTTT; clone size: few; D gene: NA; J gene: TRBJ1-5; V gene: TRBV6-1
CDR3 protein: CASSEGTASTDTQYF; CDR3 DNA: TGTGCCAGCAGTGAAGGGACAGCTAGCACAGATACGCAGTATTTT; clone size: few; D gene: TRBD1; J gene: TRBJ2-3; V gene: TRBV6-4
CDR3 protein: CASSQDGGGPRVYNEQFF; CDR3 DNA: TGTGCCAGCAGCCAAGATGGGGGGGGGCCCCGGGTTTACAATGAGCAGTTCTTC; clone size: many; D gene: NA; J gene: TRBJ2-1; V gene: TRBV4-2
CDR3 protein: CASSFRLAKPNEQFF; CDR3 DNA: TGTGCCAGCAGCTTCAGGCTAGCGAAACCCAATGAGCAGTTCTTC; clone size: many; D gene: NA; J gene: TRBJ2-1; V gene: TRBV5-6
CDR3 protein: CSANHRLADTDTQYF; CDR3 DNA: TGCAGTGCTAACCACCGACTAGCGGACACAGATACGCAGTATTTT; clone size: NA; D gene: TRBD2; J gene: TRBJ2-3; V gene: TRBV20-1
CDR3 protein: CSARLLDARSYNEQFF; CDR3 DNA: TGCAGTGCTAGGCTCCTCGATGCGAGATCCTACAATGAGCAGTTCTTC; clone size: NA; D gene: NA; J gene: TRBJ2-1; V gene: TRBV20-1
CDR3 protein: CASRGDSGLDFNEQYF; CDR3 DNA: TGTGCCAGCAGGGGCGACTCCGGACTAGATTTCAACGAGCAGTACTTC; clone size: many; D gene: TRBD2; J gene: TRBJ2-7; V gene: TRBV27
CDR3 protein: CASSPGLGEADTQYF; CDR3 DNA: TGTGCCAGCTCACCCGGACTAGGGGAGGCAGATACGCAGTATTTT; clone size: NA; D gene: TRBD2; J gene: TRBJ2-3; V gene: TRBV18
CDR3 protein: CSAELSGGGETQYF; CDR3 DNA: TGCAGTGCTGAACTCAGCGGGGGTGGTGAGACCCAGTACTTC; clone size: few; D gene: TRBD2; J gene: TRBJ2-5; V gene: TRBV20-1
CDR3 protein: CASSLRPHEAFF; CDR3 DNA: TGTGCCAGCAGCTTACGACCACATGAAGCTTTCTTT; clone size: NA; D gene: NA; J gene: TRBJ1-1; V gene: TRBV7-8
CDR3 protein: CASSQEDQHGVYGYTF; CDR3 DNA: TGTGCCAGCAGTCAAGAGGACCAACATGGGGTCTATGGCTACACCTTC; clone size: few; D gene: NA; J gene: TRBJ1-2; V gene: TRBV6-1
CDR3 protein: CASSSSTGAEQYF; CDR3 DNA: TGTGCCAGCAGCTCCTCGACAGGGGCAGAGCAGTACTTC; clone size: NA; D gene: TRBD1; J gene: TRBJ2-7; V gene: TRBV7-6
CDR3 protein: CASNPSRFMNTEAFF; CDR3 DNA: TGTGCCAGCAACCCCAGCAGGTTCATGAACACTGAAGCTTTCTTT; clone size: few; D gene: NA; J gene: TRBJ1-1; V gene: TRBV12-3/TRBV12-4
CDR3 protein: CASTLATGKNTGELFF; CDR3 DNA: TGTGCCAGCACCTTGGCGACAGGAAAGAACACCGGGGAGCTGTTTTTT; clone size: NA; D gene: NA; J gene: TRBJ2-2; V gene: TRBV7-9
CDR3 protein: CASSTREGNYGYTF; CDR3 DNA: TGTGCCAGCAGTACCCGTGAGGGCAACTATGGCTACACCTTC; clone size: NA; D gene: NA; J gene: TRBJ1-2; V gene: TRBV2
CDR3 protein: CASSQGGLAENIQYF; CDR3 DNA: TGTGCCAGCAGCCAAGGCGGACTAGCGGAAAACATTCAGTACTTC; clone size: many; D gene: TRBD2; J gene: TRBJ2-4; V gene: TRBV4-2
CDR3 protein: CASSPNVNTGELFF; CDR3 DNA: TGTGCCAGCAGTCCCAACGTCAACACCGGGGAGCTGTTTTTT; clone size: many; D gene: NA; J gene: TRBJ2-2; V gene: TRBV12-3/TRBV12-4
CDR3 protein: CSARPGASTDTQYF; CDR3 DNA: TGCAGTGCTAGACCAGGGGCAAGCACAGATACGCAGTATTTT; clone size: many; D gene: NA; J gene: TRBJ2-3; V gene: TRBV20-1
CDR3 protein: CASSQELLAGVRAYNEQFF; CDR3 DNA: TGTGCCAGCAGCCAAGAATTACTAGCGGGGGTACGGGCCTACAATGAGCAGTTCTTC; clone size: few; D gene: TRBD2; J gene: TRBJ2-1; V gene: TRBV4-2
CDR3 protein: CASSLQGAGANVLTF; CDR3 DNA: TGTGCCAGCAGCCTCCAGGGGGCTGGGGCCAACGTCCTGACTTTC; clone size: NA; D gene: TRBD1; J gene: TRBJ2-6; V gene: TRBV5-5
CDR3 protein: CSAGRGVNTEAFF; CDR3 DNA: TGCAGTGCTGGCAGGGGCGTGAACACTGAAGCTTTCTTT; clone size: NA; D gene: NA; J gene: TRBJ1-1; V gene: TRBV20-1
CDR3 protein: CSARPTGGLFAYEQYF; CDR3 DNA: TGCAGTGCTAGACCAACAGGGGGTCTCTTCGCCTACGAGCAGTACTTC; clone size: NA; D gene: TRBD1; J gene: TRBJ2-7; V gene: TRBV20-1
CDR3 protein: CASSQVLSGTSTRQGADTQYF; CDR3 DNA: TGTGCCAGCAGCCAAGTGCTATCGGGGACTAGCACCCGGCAGGGAGCAGATACGCAGTATTTT; clone size: NA; D gene: TRBD2; J gene: TRBJ2-3; V gene: TRBV4-2
CDR3 protein: CASRVWNSPLHF; CDR3 DNA: TGTGCCAGCAGGGTATGGAATTCACCCCTCCACTTT; clone size: NA; D gene: NA; J gene: TRBJ1-6; V gene: TRBV6-6
CDR3 protein: CASSSRGDIPGELFF; CDR3 DNA: TGTGCCAGCAGTTCTCGGGGCGATATCCCCGGGGAGCTGTTTTTT; clone size: few; D gene: NA; J gene: TRBJ2-2; V gene: TRBV6-5
CDR3 protein: CASSFRLAGASTDTQYF; CDR3 DNA: TGTGCCAGCAGCTTCCGACTAGCGGGGGCTAGCACAGATACGCAGTATTTT; clone size: many; D gene: TRBD2; J gene: TRBJ2-3; V gene: TRBV11-2
CDR3 protein: CASSLARPGSTDTQYF; CDR3 DNA: TGTGCCAGCAGCTTAGCCAGACCGGGGAGCACAGATACGCAGTATTTT; clone size: few; D gene: NA; J gene: TRBJ2-3; V gene: TRBV11-2
CDR3 protein: CASSSTSGGFYTDTQYF; CDR3 DNA: TGTGCCAGCAGCTCCACTAGCGGGGGATTCTACACAGATACGCAGTATTTT; clone size: many; D gene: TRBD2; J gene: TRBJ2-3; V gene: TRBV7-2
CDR3 protein: CASSKGDGFEAFF; CDR3 DNA: TGTGCCAGCAGCAAAGGTGACGGGTTTGAAGCTTTCTTT; clone size: few; D gene: NA; J gene: TRBJ1-1; V gene: TRBV21-1
CDR3 protein: CATPSGSGLRGETQYF; CDR3 DNA: TGTGCCACCCCCAGCGGGAGTGGGTTGCGGGGAGAGACCCAGTACTTC; clone size: few; D gene: TRBD2; J gene: TRBJ2-5; V gene: TRBV24-1
CDR3 protein: CASSLVRDYGYTF; CDR3 DNA: TGTGCCAGCAGCTTGGTAAGGGACTATGGCTACACCTTC; clone size: few; D gene: NA; J gene: TRBJ1-2; V gene: TRBV5-6
CDR3 protein: CASSEIENQPQHF; CDR3 DNA: TGTGCCAGCAGTGAAATTGAAAATCAGCCCCAGCATTTT; clone size: many; D gene: NA; J gene: TRBJ1-5; V gene: TRBV6-1
CDR3 protein: CASSYSPGFGQPQHF; CDR3 DNA: TGTGCCAGCAGTTACTCACCAGGGTTCGGTCAGCCCCAGCATTTT; clone size: NA; D gene: NA; J gene: TRBJ1-5; V gene: TRBV6-2/TRBV6-3
CDR3 protein: CASQEPSGGRRGPSGSTDTQYF; CDR3 DNA: TGTGCCAGCCAAGAGCCCAGCGGGGGGCGCCGAGGGCCCTCGGGATCCACAGATACGCAGTATTTT; clone size: NA; D gene: TRBD2; J gene: TRBJ2-3; V gene: TRBV7-2
CDR3 protein: CASSFRFEQFF; CDR3 DNA: TGTGCCAGCAGTTTTCGGTTTGAGCAGTTCTTC; clone size: many; D gene: NA; J gene: TRBJ2-1; V gene: TRBV12-3/TRBV12-4
CDR3 protein: CASSSGVQTQYF; CDR3 DNA: TGTGCCAGCAGCTCCGGCGTTCAGACCCAGTACTTC; clone size: NA; D gene: NA; J gene: TRBJ2-5; V gene: TRBV11-2
CDR3 protein: CASGDTGFFDYTF; CDR3 DNA: TGTGCCAGCGGCGATACAGGGTTTTTTGATTACACCTTC; clone size: many; D gene: NA; J gene: TRBJ1-2; V gene: TRBV11-2
CDR3 protein: CASSDRSNQPQHF; CDR3 DNA: TGTGCCAGCAGCGACAGGAGCAATCAGCCCCAGCATTTT; clone size: few; D gene: NA; J gene: TRBJ1-5; V gene: TRBV11-2
CDR3 protein: CASSLGTVNTEAFF; CDR3 DNA: TGTGCCAGCTCACTTGGGACAGTGAACACTGAAGCTTTCTTT; clone size: many; D gene: TRBD1; J gene: TRBJ1-1; V gene: TRBV18
CDR3 protein: CASSPGQQDNYGYTF; CDR3 DNA: TGCGCCAGCAGCCCAGGACAGCAAGATAACTATGGCTACACCTTC; clone size: NA; D gene: NA; J gene: TRBJ1-2; V gene: TRBV4-1
CDR3 protein: CASSNTGPGYTF; CDR3 DNA: TGTGCCAGCAGCAACACAGGTCCTGGCTACACCTTC; clone size: NA; D gene: NA; J gene: TRBJ1-2; V gene: TRBV7-2
CDR3 protein: CASSLGSGVSYNEQFF; CDR3 DNA: TGTGCCAGCAGCTTAGGTAGCGGGGTTTCCTACAATGAGCAGTTCTTC; clone size: NA; D gene: TRBD2; J gene: TRBJ2-1; V gene: TRBV7-8
CDR3 protein: CASTFEWGGPYNEQFF; CDR3 DNA: TGTGCCAGCACCTTCGAATGGGGAGGGCCATACAATGAGCAGTTCTTC; clone size: NA; D gene: TRBD2; J gene: TRBJ2-1; V gene: TRBV7-9
CDR3 protein: CATKEGTLKAGNTIYF; CDR3 DNA: TGTGCCACCAAAGAGGGGACTTTGAAGGCTGGAAACACCATATATTTT; clone size: many; D gene: NA; J gene: TRBJ1-3; V gene: TRBV15
CDR3 protein: CASSGADGTEAFF; CDR3 DNA: TGTGCCAGCTCCGGGGCGGACGGCACTGAAGCTTTCTTT; clone size: NA; D gene: NA; J gene: TRBJ1-1; V gene: TRBV18
CDR3 protein: CAISDPIGGYEGQPQHF; CDR3 DNA: TGTGCCATCAGCGATCCCATAGGGGGGTACGAAGGTCAGCCCCAGCATTTT; clone size: NA; D gene: NA; J gene: TRBJ1-5; V gene: TRBV10-3